Listed below are T cell receptor beta chains from one sample, sequenced in a study of beta chain features in type 1 diabetes. Here immunoSEQ multiplex PCR was the method, and the copy in TCRdb shows in-frame clones only, minus some. Of over 350,000 clones listed, over 13% are singletons. Sequencing input: naive CD4+ T cells from blood. The receptors come from a woman under 30 in good health. CDR3s include the opening cysteine and the closing phenylalanine or tryptophan. The order of the fields is J gene, clone size, D gene, V gene, CDR3 DNA, CDR3 protein. A D gene is named only where the DNA matches it firmly. Only some rows state a clone size, as once, few, many or a class for expanded clones.

J: TRBJ2-1
size: NA
D: NA
V: TRBV13
DNA: TGTGCCAGCAGCACAACAGGGTTTGGTGAGCAGTTCTTC
CDR3: CASSTTGFGEQFF

J: TRBJ2-7
size: NA
D: NA
V: TRBV19
DNA: TGTGCCAGTAGTCCCCCGCAGGAATCGCTCCACGAGCAGTACTTC
CDR3: CASSPPQESLHEQYF

J: TRBJ2-1
size: NA
D: NA
V: TRBV30
DNA: TGTGCCTGGGACCGGGATTTCCTCGACAATGAGCAGTTCTTC
CDR3: CAWDRDFLDNEQFF

J: TRBJ2-5
size: NA
D: NA
V: TRBV4-3
DNA: TGCGCCAGCAGCCAAGTTAACGGGGGCCAAGAGACCCAGTACTTC
CDR3: CASSQVNGGQETQYF

J: TRBJ2-1
size: NA
D: TRBD2
V: TRBV11-1
DNA: TGTGCCAGCAGCTTAGATGTCGGGGGGTACAATGAGCAGTTCTTC
CDR3: CASSLDVGGYNEQFF

J: TRBJ2-1
size: few
D: TRBD1
V: TRBV5-4
DNA: TGTGCCAGCAGCGGCCGGGACAGGGCTTACAATGAGCAGTTCTTC
CDR3: CASSGRDRAYNEQFF

J: TRBJ2-1
size: NA
D: NA
V: TRBV9
DNA: TGTGCCAGCAGCGCCCCCTTAGGGGGTGTCCCCTACAATGAGCAGTTCTTC
CDR3: CASSAPLGGVPYNEQFF

J: TRBJ2-6
size: NA
D: TRBD1
V: TRBV5-1
DNA: TGCGCCAGCAGCTTGCAGGGGGCTGGGTCTGGGGCCAACGTCCTGACTTTC
CDR3: CASSLQGAGSGANVLTF

J: TRBJ2-1
size: few
D: TRBD2
V: TRBV30
DNA: TGTGCCTGGAGGACTAGCGGGAGGGGGAATGAGCAGTTCTTC
CDR3: CAWRTSGRGNEQFF

J: TRBJ2-7
size: few
D: NA
V: TRBV5-1
DNA: TGCGCCAGCAGCTTGGGAGGAGGCGAGCAGTACTTC
CDR3: CASSLGGGEQYF

J: TRBJ1-1
size: few
D: NA
V: TRBV9
DNA: TGTGCCAGCAGCGTAGGACACTCCACGAACACTGAAGCTTTCTTT
CDR3: CASSVGHSTNTEAFF

J: TRBJ1-5
size: few
D: NA
V: TRBV30
DNA: TGTGCCTGGAGTCCATGGGGAGGGTCTAGCAATCAGCCCCAGCATTTT
CDR3: CAWSPWGGSSNQPQHF

J: TRBJ1-2
size: NA
D: NA
V: TRBV6-1
DNA: TGTGCCATCAGTGAGTCGAGTGTAACAGGGAATTATGGCTACACCTTC
CDR3: CAISESSVTGNYGYTF

J: TRBJ2-3
size: NA
D: NA
V: TRBV5-1
DNA: TGCGCCAGCAAGGAGTCTGGGACAGATACGCAGTATTTT
CDR3: CASKESGTDTQYF

J: TRBJ1-1
size: NA
D: NA
V: TRBV4-2
DNA: TGTGCCAGCAGCGACGGTCAGACAGCCGAAGCTTTCTTT
CDR3: CASSDGQTAEAFF

J: TRBJ1-5
size: few
D: NA
V: TRBV30
DNA: TGTGCCTGGAGTGGGTTAGAGTTCAATCAGCCCCAGCATTTT
CDR3: CAWSGLEFNQPQHF

J: TRBJ2-1
size: NA
D: TRBD2
V: TRBV30
DNA: TGTGCCTGGGTTCCGGGACTAGCTAGCGATGAGCAGTTCTTC
CDR3: CAWVPGLASDEQFF

J: TRBJ2-6
size: once
D: NA
V: TRBV30
DNA: TGTGCCAGCGATCTCTCTGGGGCCAACGTCCTGACTTTC
CDR3: CASDLSGANVLTF

J: TRBJ1-2
size: NA
D: NA
V: TRBV11-2
DNA: TGTGCCAGCAGCTTAGGGGCGAACTATGGCTACACCTTC
CDR3: CASSLGANYGYTF

J: TRBJ1-1
size: few
D: TRBD1
V: TRBV7-2
DNA: TGTGCCAGCAGCTTATGGACAGGGATGAACACTGAAGCTTTCTTT
CDR3: CASSLWTGMNTEAFF

J: TRBJ2-5
size: NA
D: NA
V: TRBV4-2
DNA: TGTGCCAGCAGCCGAGGCCAGGAGACCCAGTACTTC
CDR3: CASSRGQETQYF

J: TRBJ1-1
size: NA
D: NA
V: TRBV7-3
DNA: TGTGCCAGCAGTACAACAGTGAACACTGAAGCTTTCTTT
CDR3: CASSTTVNTEAFF

J: TRBJ1-1
size: few
D: TRBD1
V: TRBV7-9
DNA: TGTGCCAGCAGCCGCCAGGGGGAAAACACTGAAGCTTTCTTT
CDR3: CASSRQGENTEAFF

J: TRBJ2-1
size: NA
D: TRBD2
V: TRBV2
DNA: TGTGCCAGCAGCCTGGGACTAGCGGGACTAAATGAGCAGTTCTTC
CDR3: CASSLGLAGLNEQFF

J: TRBJ2-7
size: NA
D: NA
V: TRBV6-5
DNA: TGTGCCAGCAGTAGACACAGCCTCTCCTACGAGCAGTACTTC
CDR3: CASSRHSLSYEQYF

J: TRBJ2-3
size: few
D: NA
V: TRBV28
DNA: TGTGCCAGCAGTTTAGTCGAAGGAGTGGAAGATACGCAGTATTTT
CDR3: CASSLVEGVEDTQYF

J: TRBJ2-2
size: NA
D: NA
V: TRBV30
DNA: TGTGCCTGGAGTGTTGTAGGATGGGCAACTGGCGGGGAGCTGTTTTTT
CDR3: CAWSVVGWATGGELFF

J: TRBJ2-7
size: few
D: NA
V: TRBV5-1
DNA: TGCGCCAGCAGCTTGGCCCCCCAAGAGCAGTACTTC
CDR3: CASSLAPQEQYF

J: TRBJ1-4
size: NA
D: NA
V: TRBV2
DNA: TGTGCCAGCAGGACTAGAGTTCCGACTAATGAAAAACTGTTTTTT
CDR3: CASRTRVPTNEKLFF

J: TRBJ1-5
size: NA
D: NA
V: TRBV29-1
DNA: TGCAGCGTAGCACGAGGGCCAAATCAGCCCCAGCATTTT
CDR3: CSVARGPNQPQHF

J: TRBJ2-1
size: NA
D: NA
V: TRBV19
DNA: TGTGCCAGTAGTATGCGGGACGAGGATACCTACAATGAGCAGTTCTTC
CDR3: CASSMRDEDTYNEQFF

J: TRBJ2-3
size: NA
D: TRBD1
V: TRBV7-2
DNA: TGTGCCAGCAGCTGGGACAGGGGGACAGATACGCAGTATTTT
CDR3: CASSWDRGTDTQYF

J: TRBJ2-3
size: NA
D: NA
V: TRBV6-5
DNA: TGTGCCAGCAGTTACTCCAGAGATACGCAGTATTTT
CDR3: CASSYSRDTQYF

J: TRBJ2-7
size: few
D: TRBD1
V: TRBV7-9
DNA: TGTGCCAGCAGTTCCGGGACAGGTCTCTACGAGCAGTACTTC
CDR3: CASSSGTGLYEQYF

J: TRBJ2-2
size: NA
D: NA
V: TRBV2
DNA: TGTGCCAGCATGCGGGAGAACACCGGGGAGCTGTTTTTT
CDR3: CASMRENTGELFF

J: TRBJ2-7
size: few
D: NA
V: TRBV7-9
DNA: TGTGCCAGCAGCTTAACCCAGGCCCGGGGCGAGCAGTACTTC
CDR3: CASSLTQARGEQYF

J: TRBJ1-1
size: few
D: TRBD1
V: TRBV5-1
DNA: TGCGCCAGCAGCTTGGCAGGGGGCGGGAACACTGAAGCTTTCTTT
CDR3: CASSLAGGGNTEAFF

J: TRBJ2-7
size: NA
D: TRBD2
V: TRBV6-5
DNA: TGTGCCAGCAGCCAGGCGGGGGGGGTAACCTACGAGCAGTACTTC
CDR3: CASSQAGGVTYEQYF

J: TRBJ2-3
size: NA
D: TRBD1
V: TRBV6-1
DNA: TGTGCCAGCAGTAAAACAGGGGGCTTAGATACGCAGTATTTT
CDR3: CASSKTGGLDTQYF

J: TRBJ2-7
size: NA
D: TRBD2
V: TRBV5-1
DNA: TGCGCCAGCAGCACTTCCGGGACTAGCGGCGAGCAGTACTTC
CDR3: CASSTSGTSGEQYF

J: TRBJ2-1
size: NA
D: TRBD2
V: TRBV5-1
DNA: TGCGCCAGCAGCTTCCTGGCAACCGGGACTAGCGGGGCTGATAATGAGCAGTTCTTC
CDR3: CASSFLATGTSGADNEQFF

J: TRBJ2-1
size: NA
D: NA
V: TRBV4-2
DNA: TGTGCCAGCAGCCCCTTGGTAACGGGAGCGTACAATGAGCAGTTCTTC
CDR3: CASSPLVTGAYNEQFF

J: TRBJ2-3
size: few
D: TRBD2
V: TRBV28
DNA: TGTGCCAGCGGGACTAGCGGGACCACAGATACGCAGTATTTT
CDR3: CASGTSGTTDTQYF

J: TRBJ2-7
size: NA
D: TRBD2
V: TRBV25-1
DNA: TGTGCCAGCAGTGAATCCCCTGGAGCGGGAGGCTACGAGCAGTACTTC
CDR3: CASSESPGAGGYEQYF

J: TRBJ2-1
size: NA
D: NA
V: TRBV23-1
DNA: TGCGCCAGCAGTCAATGGAGGCGGGGCCTTGGAAATGAGCAGTTCTTC
CDR3: CASSQWRRGLGNEQFF

J: TRBJ2-1
size: few
D: TRBD2
V: TRBV5-4
DNA: TGTGCCAGCAGCTCCGGGACTAGCGGCTACAATGAGCAGTTCTTC
CDR3: CASSSGTSGYNEQFF

J: TRBJ2-1
size: NA
D: TRBD1
V: TRBV4-3
DNA: TGCGCCAGCAGCCAGGTGTCCGGGACAGCTTACAATGAGCAGTTCTTC
CDR3: CASSQVSGTAYNEQFF